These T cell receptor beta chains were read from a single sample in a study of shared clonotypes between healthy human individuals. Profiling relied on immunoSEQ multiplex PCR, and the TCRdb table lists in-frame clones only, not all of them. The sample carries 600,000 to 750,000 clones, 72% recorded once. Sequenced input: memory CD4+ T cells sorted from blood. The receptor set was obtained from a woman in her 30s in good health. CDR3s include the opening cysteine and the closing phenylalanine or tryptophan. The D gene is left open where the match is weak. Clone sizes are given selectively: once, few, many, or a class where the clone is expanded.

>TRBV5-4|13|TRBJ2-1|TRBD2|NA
CASSPQELAEQFF
TGTGCCAGCAGCCCTCAAGAACTAGCGGAGCAGTTCTTC
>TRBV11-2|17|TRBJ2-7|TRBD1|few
CASSPITGQRPPYEQYF
TGTGCCAGCAGCCCAATAACGGGACAGAGACCTCCCTACGAGCAGTACTTC
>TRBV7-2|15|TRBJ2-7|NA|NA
CASRRGARITDEQYF
TGTGCCAGCAGAAGGGGGGCCCGGATTACCGACGAGCAGTACTTC
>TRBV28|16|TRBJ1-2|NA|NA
CASSLYSPGRAYGYTF
TGTGCCAGCAGTTTATATTCCCCAGGGAGGGCCTATGGCTACACCTTC
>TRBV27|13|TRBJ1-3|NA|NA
CASARPSGNTIYF
TGTGCCAGCGCTCGTCCTTCTGGAAACACCATATATTTT
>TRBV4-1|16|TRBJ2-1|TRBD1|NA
CASSLRDRGSGGEQFF
TGCGCCAGCAGCCTTCGGGACAGGGGGTCAGGAGGTGAGCAGTTCTTC
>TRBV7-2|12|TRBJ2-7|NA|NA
CASSLSAGEQYF
TGTGCCAGCAGCTTATCGGCGGGCGAGCAGTACTTC
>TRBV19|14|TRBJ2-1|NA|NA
CASTPGHLYNEQFF
TGTGCCAGTACTCCGGGACACCTCTACAATGAGCAGTTCTTC
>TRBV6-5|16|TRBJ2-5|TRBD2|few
CASSYLRTSGSETQYF
TGTGCCAGCAGTTACTTGCGGACTAGCGGGAGTGAGACCCAGTACTTC
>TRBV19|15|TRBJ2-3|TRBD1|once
CASSPPGQVLDTQYF
TGTGCCAGTAGTCCTCCCGGACAGGTTCTGGATACGCAGTATTTT
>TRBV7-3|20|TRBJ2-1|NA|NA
CASSPEGGLNRTNFHNEQFF
TGTGCCAGCAGCCCGGAGGGGGGCCTCAACCGTACGAACTTCCACAATGAGCAGTTCTTC
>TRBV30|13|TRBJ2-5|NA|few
CAWSVEYQETQYF
TGTGCCTGGAGTGTAGAGTACCAAGAGACCCAGTACTTC
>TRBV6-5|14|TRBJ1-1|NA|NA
CASAREGGNTEAFF
TGTGCCAGCGCCAGGGAGGGGGGAAACACTGAAGCTTTCTTT
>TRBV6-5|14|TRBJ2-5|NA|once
CASSYGVARQTQYF
TGTGCCAGCAGTTACGGGGTAGCCAGGCAGACCCAGTACTTC
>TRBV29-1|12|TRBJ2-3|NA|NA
CSVAREADTQYF
TGCAGCGTTGCCAGGGAGGCAGATACGCAGTATTTT
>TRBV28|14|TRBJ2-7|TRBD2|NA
CASRTSGSSYEQYF
TGTGCCAGCAGGACTAGCGGGAGCTCCTACGAGCAGTACTTC
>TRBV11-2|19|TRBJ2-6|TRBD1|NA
CASSKGTVARNSGANVLTF
TGTGCCAGCAGCAAAGGGACAGTAGCCCGAAACTCTGGGGCCAACGTCCTGACTTTC
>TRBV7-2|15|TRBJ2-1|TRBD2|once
CASSDWASGKNEQFF
TGTGCCAGCAGCGACTGGGCTAGCGGGAAGAATGAGCAGTTCTTC
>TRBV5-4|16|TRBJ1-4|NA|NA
CASSRSIRGVGEKLFF
TGTGCCAGCAGCCGGAGCATAAGGGGCGTGGGTGAAAAACTGTTTTTT
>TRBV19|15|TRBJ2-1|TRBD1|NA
CASRGTGGMFNEQFF
TGTGCCAGTCGGGGGACAGGGGGAATGTTCAATGAGCAGTTCTTC
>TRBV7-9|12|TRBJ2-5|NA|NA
CASSLQGETQYF
TGTGCCAGCAGCTTACAGGGTGAGACCCAGTACTTC
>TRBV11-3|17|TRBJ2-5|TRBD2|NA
CASSPSNSGSGQETQYF
TGTGCCAGCAGCCCGTCAAATAGCGGGAGTGGGCAAGAGACCCAGTACTTC
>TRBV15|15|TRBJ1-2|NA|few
CATSRDSLPNYGYTF
TGTGCCACCAGCAGAGATTCTCTCCCTAACTATGGCTACACCTTC
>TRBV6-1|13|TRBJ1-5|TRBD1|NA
CASRLTGDQPQHF
TGTGCCAGCAGACTAACAGGGGATCAGCCCCAGCATTTT
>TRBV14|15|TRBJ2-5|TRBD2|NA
CASSPTSGAGETQYF
TGTGCCAGCAGCCCGACTAGCGGGGCGGGGGAGACCCAGTACTTC
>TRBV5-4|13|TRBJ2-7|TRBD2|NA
CASSSAGFYEQYF
TGTGCCAGCAGCTCAGCGGGATTCTACGAGCAGTACTTC
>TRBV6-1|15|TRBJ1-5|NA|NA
CASSEGSVSNQPQHF
TGTGCCAGCAGTGAAGGGTCGGTTAGCAATCAGCCCCAGCATTTT
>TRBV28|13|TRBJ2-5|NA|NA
CASSLVGGETQYF
TGTGCCAGCAGTTTAGTGGGGGGAGAGACCCAGTACTTC
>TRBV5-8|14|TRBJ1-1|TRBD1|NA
CASSQSTGTTEAFF
TGTGCCAGCAGCCAATCGACAGGGACCACTGAAGCTTTCTTT
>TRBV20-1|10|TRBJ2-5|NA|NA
CSAQKETQYF
TGCAGTGCCCAAAAAGAGACCCAGTACTTC
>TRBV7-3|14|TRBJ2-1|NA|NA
CASSQGGSYNEQFF
TGTGCCAGCAGCCAAGGGGGCTCCTACAATGAGCAGTTCTTC
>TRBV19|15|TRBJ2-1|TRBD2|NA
CASSGRGGFGREQFF
TGTGCCAGTTCAGGCCGGGGGGGTTTCGGACGAGAGCAGTTCTTC
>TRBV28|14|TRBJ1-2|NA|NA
CASTRRGSVYGYTF
TGTGCCAGCACTCGCCGCGGATCAGTCTATGGCTACACCTTC
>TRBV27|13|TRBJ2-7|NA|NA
CASGRVLNYEQYF
TGTGCCAGCGGAAGGGTCCTGAACTACGAGCAGTACTTC
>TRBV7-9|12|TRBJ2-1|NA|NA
CASSSHFNEQFF
TGTGCCAGCAGCTCCCATTTCAATGAGCAGTTCTTC
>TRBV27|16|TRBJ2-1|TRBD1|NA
CASSQPGTVLYNEQFF
TGTGCCAGCAGCCAACCCGGGACAGTACTTTACAATGAGCAGTTCTTC